This T cell receptor beta chain was captured by sequencing in a study of control samples from healthy donors and cancer patients. This clone was found once. Generated by immunoSEQ multiplex PCR, the TCRdb table keeps only in-frame clones and is missing some. The data show about 120,000 clones, 70% to 90% seen once. The CDR3 covers 15 residues. V lost 6 bases and J lost 2; bases outside the gene matches: 7. Germline CDR1 SGHRS, CDR2 YFSETQ. The genes are TRBV5-1 and TRBJ2-3; TRBD2 aligns across 9 bases. The source is a man in his fifties or sixties in good health. Material: blood. As DNA, the CDR3 is TGCGCCAGCAAGTTGCTAGCGGGGAACACAGATACGCAGTATTTT. Residues: CASKLLAGNTDTQYF.